This TCR beta chain emerged from a study of OX40 agonist ivuxolimab in advanced cancers. This clone turned up a few times. Profiling relied on immunoSEQ multiplex PCR, and the TCRdb table lists in-frame clones only, not all of them. The profile shows some 100,000 clones, 85% to 90% of them singletons. The specimen was CD4+ or CD8+ T cells sorted from blood, collected in a trial of the OX40 agonist ivuxolimab. The receptor's source is an adult with an advanced solid tumor such as melanoma, head and neck, liver or kidney cancer.

The CDR3 sequence is CASRTMRGADRAFF. CDR3 nucleotides: TGTGCCAGCAGAACCATGAGGGGGGCCGACCGAGCTTTCTTT. The V call is TRBV27, the J call TRBJ1-1; possible D gene TRBD1, 6 bases. Trimming left V 6 bases short and J 10 bases short, with 21 bases between. CDR1 is MNHEY and CDR2 is SMNVEV in the germline V gene (reference sequence). CDR3 length: 14 residues.